The 25 T cell receptor beta chains reported below all come from one sample, sequenced in a study of blood T cell repertoires in COVID-19. Profiled with immunoSEQ multiplex PCR; TCRdb holds only in-frame clones, not every one. The data hold 90,000 to 100,000 clones, with around nine tenths observed a single time. Sequenced: peripheral blood. These TCRs come from a human donor in a cohort sampled during active COVID-19.

V is TRBV29-1 and J is TRBJ1-2; D is perhaps TRBD1 (6 bases). This CDR3 has 14 amino acids. Germline lookup yields CDR1 SQVTM and CDR2 ANQGSEA. Trimming shortened V by 0 bases and J by 7 bases, and 15 bases separated the two germline ends. The CDR3 loop is CSVEDLTGSGGYTF. The CDR3 coding sequence is TGCAGCGTTGAAGATCTTACAGGGTCGGGTGGCTACACCTTC. Full variable domain (outside the CDR3, taken from reference TRBV29-1 and TRBJ1-2): SAVISQKPSRDICQRGTSLTIQCQVDSQVTMMFWYRQQPGQSLTLIATANQGSEATYESGFVIDKFPISRPNLTFSTLTVSNMSPEDSSIYLCSVEDLTGSGGYTFGSGTRLTVV.

The CDR3 DNA sequence: TGTGCCAGCAGCAAATTAGGACTAAACTACGAGCAGTACTTC. Encoded protein: CASSKLGLNYEQYF. The chain uses TRBV21-1 and TRBJ2-7; the D call of TRBD2 is as the table states it, not checked on the DNA. TRBV21-1 is a documented pseudogene. The CDR3 contains 14 residues.

V is TRBV7-6 and J is TRBJ1-2; a weak D match, TRBD1 (6 bases). From germline, CDR1 is SGHVS and CDR2 FNYEAQ. V shed 2 bases and J shed 2 bases, with 9 bases lying between them. The CDR3 has 14 residues. The CDR3 DNA sequence: TGTGCCAGCAGCTTAAAACAGGGCAACTATGGCTACACCTTC. It translates to CASSLKQGNYGYTF.

The chain is built from TRBV9 and TRBJ2-3, with TRBD1 matching 7 bases. The junction had 6 bases not matched to a gene; V was cut back by 0 bases and J by 5 bases. Germline CDR1 is SGDLS and CDR2 is YYNGEE. The CDR3 contains 15 residues. The CDR3 loop reads CASSVAGDRQDTQYF. The CDR3 DNA reads as TGTGCCAGCAGCGTAGCCGGGGACAGACAAGATACGCAGTATTTT.

The gene calls are TRBV30 and TRBJ2-5, with a weak D call TRBD2 (5 bases). V dropped 3 bases and J dropped 5 bases, with 16 bases sitting between them. The CDR3 is made up of 14 amino acids. Per germline, CDR1 GTSNPN and CDR2 SVGIG (reference sequence). The CDR3 nucleotides read TGTGCCTGGAGGTCCCTAGCCTCGTGGGAGACCCAGTACTTC. Amino acid sequence: CAWRSLASWETQYF.

The genes are TRBV6-6 and TRBJ2-5; D may be TRBD1 (6 bases). V was cut by 4 bases and J by 1 base, with 10 bases left in between. This CDR3 is built from 14 residues. Germline V gene data show CDR1 as MNHNY and CDR2 as SVGAGI (reference sequence). CDR3 nucleotides: TGTGCCAGCAGTTCCGCAGGGGTCCAAGAGACCCAGTACTTC. It specifies CASSSAGVQETQYF.

This chain links TRBV11-2 with TRBJ2-3; the match to TRBD1 covers 9 bases. V lost 7 bases and J lost 3; bases outside the gene matches: 5. The length of the CDR3 is 14 residues. Germline values: CDR1 SGHAT, CDR2 FQNNGV. The CDR3 region is CASKSGQGTDTQYF. The CDR3 DNA reads as TGTGCCAGCAAGAGTGGACAGGGGACAGATACGCAGTATTTT.

This clone was detected a few times. CDR3: CAISQRQGPGLPTYEQYF. Written as DNA, the CDR3 is TGTGCCATCTCCCAGCGCCAAGGACCGGGACTTCCGACCTACGAGCAGTACTTC. V gene TRBV10-3 combines with J gene TRBJ2-7, with D maybe TRBD2 (6 bases). Germline loops: CDR1 ENHRY, CDR2 SYGVKD. The CDR3 is 18 residues long. Trimming stripped 8 bases from V and 2 bases from J, with 28 bases between.

This chain connects TRBV5-4 to TRBJ1-1; D is possibly TRBD1 (6 bases). V was trimmed by 4 bases and J by 0 bases, leaving 13 bases between them. Germline CDR1 is SGHNT and CDR2 is YYREEE (reference sequence). The length of the CDR3 is 15 residues. The DNA of the CDR3 is TGTGCCAGCAGCCCCCGGGACAAAATGAACACTGAAGCTTTCTTT. Translation gives CASSPRDKMNTEAFF. Using reference TRBV5-4 and TRBJ1-1 for the parts outside the CDR3, the full variable domain is ETGVTQSPTHLIKTRGQQVTLRCSSQSGHNTVSWYQQALGQGPQFIFQYYREEENGRGNFPPRFSGLQFPNYSSELNVNALELDDSALYLCASSPRDKMNTEAFFGQGTRLTVV.

The genes are TRBV3-1 (or the pseudogene TRBV3-2) and TRBJ1-1; D is ambiguous. The CDR3 runs 15 residues. CDR1 LGHDT and CDR2 YNNKEL come from the germline V gene (reference sequence). The V gene lost 0 bases and the J gene lost 5 bases, with 13 bases spanning the gap. The CDR3 sequence: CASSQDLRAGTEAFF. CDR3 nucleotides: TGTGCCAGCAGCCAAGATCTGAGGGCTGGGACTGAAGCTTTCTTT.

The chain is built from TRBV3-1 (or the pseudogene TRBV3-2) and TRBJ1-1; D possibly corresponds to TRBD1 (6 bases). V lost 6 bases and J 1 base, leaving 9 bases between the germline ends. The germline CDR1 and CDR2 sequences are LGHDT and YNNKEL (reference sequence). CDR3 length: 13 residues. The CDR3 sequence is CASRTGQNTEAFF. The CDR3 DNA reads TGTGCCAGCAGGACAGGTCAGAACACTGAAGCTTTCTTT.

The chain links TRBV6-5 to TRBJ1-1; D unresolved. The CDR3 is made up of 12 amino acids. Germline V CDR1 and CDR2: MNHEY, SVGAGI. V shed 5 bases and J shed 0 bases, with 4 bases lying between them. CDR3 DNA: TGTGCCAGCAGTCGCGTGAACACTGAAGCTTTCTTT. This translates into CASSRVNTEAFF.

CDR3 DNA: TGTGCCAGCAGTTTCCGGGAGAACACTGAAGCTTTCTTT. It codes for CASSFRENTEAFF. The chain couples TRBV27 to TRBJ1-1; D call uncertain. The germline CDR1 and CDR2 sequences are MNHEY and SMNVEV (reference sequence). The CDR3 is 13 amino acids. V was pared by 3 bases and J by 1 base, with 6 bases between.

The rearrangement links TRBV7-9 to TRBJ2-5; TRBD1 matches 12 bases. In germline, CDR1 is SEHNR, CDR2 FQNEAQ (reference sequence). This CDR3 region has 16 residues. With 5 bases clipped from V and 4 bases from J, the junction kept 8 bases outside the gene matches. CDR3 region: CASSSSGTGGLETQYF. In DNA, the CDR3 is TGTGCCAGCAGCAGCTCCGGGACAGGGGGCTTAGAGACCCAGTACTTC.

The chain couples TRBV29-1 to TRBJ2-7; 7 bases align to TRBD1. The CDR3 has 12 amino acids. CDR1 is SQVTM, CDR2 ANQGSEA, per germline. J lost 3 bases, V lost 7 bases, and 6 bases had no gene match. The CDR3 loop is CSAEGTDYEQYF. The DNA for the CDR3 is TGCAGCGCCGAAGGGACAGACTACGAGCAGTACTTC.

This clone was detected once. This chain joins TRBV7-2 and TRBJ2-1; 7 bases are shared with TRBD2. The junction had 8 bases not matched to a gene; V was cut back by 1 base and J by 8 bases. There are 15 residues in the CDR3. Germline V gene data show CDR1 as SGHTA and CDR2 as FQGNSA. The CDR3 here is CASSLGLAGRDEQFF. The CDR3 coding sequence is TGTGCCAGCAGCTTAGGCTTAGCGGGCCGAGATGAGCAGTTCTTC.

This clone occurred once. The J gene is TRBJ2-3, the V gene TRBV24-1; 7 positions match TRBD1. Germline values: CDR1 KGHDR, CDR2 SFDVKD. After removal of 3 bases from V and 0 bases from J, the junction contained 2 bases not matched to a gene. This CDR3 comprises 15 residues. CDR3 bases: TGTGCCACCAGTGATCCGGGACAGAGCACAGATACGCAGTATTTT. Translated, it gives CATSDPGQSTDTQYF.

The rearrangement uses TRBV5-5 and TRBJ2-3; 9 bases are shared with TRBD1. Per the germline V gene, CDR1 is SGHKS and CDR2 is YYEKEE (reference sequence). The ends lost 3 bases at V and 5 bases at J; junction bases unmatched: 7. The CDR3 consists of 15 residues. Here the CDR3 reads CASSSEGQGRDTQYF. CDR3 DNA: TGTGCCAGCAGCTCTGAGGGACAGGGAAGAGATACGCAGTATTTT.

The rearrangement uses TRBV7-8 and TRBJ2-7, with a possible D match to TRBD2 (6 bases). The CDR3 runs to 15 residues. The germline V and J ends were trimmed by 5 bases and 5 bases, with 19 bases remaining between them. Looked up from germline, CDR1 is SGHVS and CDR2 is FQNEAQ. For the CDR3, the DNA is TGTGCCAGCAGCCACTTGGTCGGGAGTTTCGACGAGCAGTACTTC. This encodes CASSHLVGSFDEQYF.

V gene TRBV5-1 combines with J gene TRBJ2-2; a weak D match, TRBD1 (5 bases). Germline V gene data show CDR1 as SGHRS and CDR2 as YFSETQ. This CDR3 has 13 residues. V was cut by 0 bases and J by 6 bases, with 6 bases left in between. The CDR3 DNA is TGCGCCAGCAGCTTGGAGGGGCCCGGGGAGCTGTTTTTT. Translated, it gives CASSLEGPGELFF.

CDR3 nucleotide sequence: TGTGCCAGCAGGACTAGCGGGAGTTATGAGCAGTTCTTC. Translating it yields CASRTSGSYEQFF. The chain carries TRBV6-5 and TRBJ2-1; 12 bases agree with TRBD2. From germline, CDR1 is MNHEY and CDR2 SVGAGI. Trimming took 6 bases from V and 8 from J; bases not matched to a gene: 2. The CDR3 consists of 13 residues.

The CDR3 DNA sequence: TGCGCCAGCAGCCAAGATTATTTAAAGGGGCCCAGATATTACACTGAAGCTTTCTTT. It codes for CASSQDYLKGPRYYTEAFF. The V gene is TRBV4-1, the J gene TRBJ1-1; D is perhaps TRBD1 (5 bases). V gave up 0 bases and J gave up 3 bases, with 23 bases separating them. This CDR3 is 19 amino acids long. Germline lookup yields CDR1 MGHRA and CDR2 YSYEKL.

The rearrangement joins TRBV2 to TRBJ2-2; TRBD1 agrees at 9 bases. CDR3 length: 13 residues. The V gene's germline CDR1 is SNHLY and CDR2 FYNNEI. V lost 9 bases to trimming and J lost 5 bases; unmatched junction nucleotides: 4. Written as DNA, the CDR3 is TGTGCCAGTGGGGGGACAGGGACCGGGGAGCTGTTTTTT. Its protein is CASGGTGTGELFF.

The rearrangement uses TRBV12-3 or TRBV12-4 and TRBJ2-7; perhaps TRBD2 as D (6 bases). CDR3 length: 13 residues. V was clipped by 6 bases and J by 2 bases, with 11 bases between them. For the CDR3, the DNA is TGTGCCAGCAGCCAAGGGACTCCCTACGAGCAGTACTTC. It encodes CASSQGTPYEQYF.

The CDR3 sequence: CASSKLAYVIAYTF. CDR3 nucleotide sequence: TGTGCCAGCAGCAAATTAGCATATGTGATTGCATACACCTTC. This chain links TRBV21-1 with TRBJ1-2. TRBV21-1 is marked as a pseudogene. The CDR3 extends over 14 amino acids.